The next 20 T cell receptor beta chains were all read from a single sample in a study of Ad26.COV2.S vaccination and SARS-CoV-2 variants. Generated by immunoSEQ multiplex PCR, the TCRdb table keeps only in-frame clones and is missing some. The sample contains around 400,000 clones, approximately 90% of which appear only once. The treatment denotes: around 19 received Ad26.COV2.S at low or high dose, single or two shots; about 5 received placebo; per-sample allocation not given. Samples came from day 63 after the first vaccine or placebo injection. Sequences were derived from peripheral blood, sampled in a trial of Ad26.COV2.S vaccine versus placebo. These receptors were taken from a person between 18 and 65 years old who received the Ad26.COV2.S COVID-19 vaccine or a placebo.

The CDR3 DNA sequence: TGTGCCAGCAGCTTCCCGAACACTGAAGCTTTCTTT. This gives the protein CASSFPNTEAFF. V is TRBV5-6 and J is TRBJ1-1; no clear D gene. The V gene's germline CDR1 is SGHDT and CDR2 YYEEEE. CDR3 length: 12 amino acids. V was cut by 2 bases and J by 1 base, with 3 bases left in between.

This clone was seen only once. The chain couples TRBV5-6 to TRBJ1-5, with D perhaps matching TRBD1 (6 bases). The V end was cut by 3 bases, the J end by 7 bases, with 14 bases between. The CDR3 contains 14 residues. Germline V lookup: CDR1 SGHDT, CDR2 YYEEEE. This CDR3 reads CASSWGAHSQPQHF. CDR3 sequence (DNA): TGTGCCAGCAGCTGGGGGGCTCATAGCCAGCCCCAGCATTTT. Drawing the rest from reference TRBV5-6 and TRBJ1-5, the complete variable domain is DAGVTQSPTHLIKTRGQQVTLRCSPKSGHDTVSWYQQALGQGPQFIFQYYEEEERQRGNFPDRFSGHQFPNYSSELNVNALLLGDSALYLCASSWGAHSQPQHFGDGTRLSIL.

The chain joins TRBV7-2 to TRBJ2-1; D is undetermined. V was cut by 3 bases and J by 6 bases, with 9 bases left in between. CDR1 and CDR2 from the germline V gene are SGHTA and FQGNSA. The CDR3 consists of 13 residues. This CDR3 is CASSFEVSNEQFF. The CDR3 region has the DNA TGTGCCAGCAGCTTTGAGGTTAGCAATGAGCAGTTCTTC.

The chain recombines TRBV4-1 with TRBJ1-6; D uncertain. The CDR3 spans 16 residues. Germline loops: CDR1 MGHRA, CDR2 YSYEKL. V was cut by 4 bases and J by 8 bases, with 18 bases left in between. CDR3 sequence: CASSLEQRGMDSPLHF. DNA for the CDR3: TGCGCCAGCAGCCTTGAGCAGCGAGGGATGGATTCACCCCTCCACTTT.

In the case of this clone: Other DNA sequences in the same sample also yield this CDR3. This rearrangement joins TRBV6-5 to TRBJ2-3, with D maybe TRBD2 (5 bases). Trimming pared 6 bases from V and 1 base from J, leaving 8 bases between. The length of the CDR3 is 13 residues. Germline lookup yields CDR1 MNHEY and CDR2 SVGAGI. This CDR3 reads CASRSGGTDTQYF. In nucleotides, the CDR3 is TGTGCCAGCAGGAGCGGTGGCACAGATACGCAGTATTTT.

The J gene is TRBJ2-1, the V gene TRBV11-2; 11 bases line up with TRBD2. V was clipped by 5 bases and J by 3 bases; unmatched bases: 3. The CDR3 runs 15 residues. Per germline, CDR1 SGHAT and CDR2 FQNNGV. This CDR3 reads CASSQGLAVYNEQFF. DNA for the CDR3: TGTGCCAGCAGCCAGGGACTAGCGGTCTACAATGAGCAGTTCTTC.

This chain connects TRBV28 to TRBJ2-7, with 8 bases that match TRBD2. J was trimmed by 6 bases and V by 11 bases; bases with no gene match: 9. Per the germline V gene, CDR1 is MDHEN and CDR2 is SYDVKM. The CDR3 extends over 12 amino acids. The CDR3: CASGTSFSEQYF. The CDR3 DNA follows: TGTGCCTCCGGGACTAGTTTCTCCGAGCAGTACTTC.

The chain carries TRBV28 and TRBJ1-6, with 7 bases matching TRBD1. V shed 4 bases, J shed 7 bases, and the junction held 10 bases outside the gene matches. Germline loops: CDR1 MDHEN, CDR2 SYDVKM. CDR3 length equals 16 residues. The CDR3 loop is CASSYSEQGTNSPLHF. DNA for the CDR3: TGTGCCAGCAGTTACTCGGAACAGGGGACCAATTCACCCCTCCACTTT.

The rearrangement links TRBV11-2 to TRBJ2-1; D is possibly TRBD2 (5 bases). The CDR3 covers 14 residues. Trimming left V 5 bases short and J 4 bases short, with 12 bases between. Germline V gene sequence: CDR1 SGHAT, CDR2 FQNNGV. The CDR3 region is CASSGIRGYNEQFF. CDR3 DNA: TGTGCCAGCAGCGGGATCCGGGGTTACAATGAGCAGTTCTTC.

The rearrangement links TRBV6-2 or TRBV6-3 to TRBJ2-1, with a weak D call TRBD2 (5 bases). Germline CDR1 reads MNHEY; CDR2 reads SVGEGT. V shed 5 bases and J shed 0 bases, with 14 bases lying between them. The CDR3 totals 16 residues. CDR3 nucleotides: TGTGCCAGCAGTCCCCCCCAGCGGAGCTCCTACAATGAGCAGTTCTTC. Translating gives CASSPPQRSSYNEQFF.

The chain joins TRBV3-1 (or the pseudogene TRBV3-2) to TRBJ2-5; D possibly corresponds to TRBD1 (6 bases). The CDR3 has 14 amino acids. Trimming shortened V by 4 bases and J by 5 bases, and 14 bases separated the two germline ends. Germline-derived CDR1 and CDR2 are LGHDT and YNNKEL (reference sequence). The CDR3 here is CASSLIQGRETQYF. The CDR3 DNA follows: TGTGCCAGCAGCCTTATTCAGGGGCGGGAGACCCAGTACTTC.

This clone was observed a single time. The V gene is TRBV14, the J gene TRBJ1-1, with 7 bases matching TRBD1. V lost 4 bases and J lost 1; bases outside the gene matches: 6. CDR3 length: 15 amino acids. CDR1 and CDR2 from the germline V gene are SGHDN and FVKESK. The CDR3 nucleotides read TGTGCCAGCAGCCCAACGACAGGGACGAACACTGAAGCTTTCTTT. Amino acid sequence: CASSPTTGTNTEAFF.

V and J are TRBV6-6 and TRBJ2-1; 9 bases agree with TRBD1. The CDR3 covers 12 residues. CDR1 MNHNY and CDR2 SVGAGI come from the germline V gene (reference sequence). V shed 6 bases, J shed 10 bases, and the junction held 4 bases outside the gene matches. The CDR3: CASSRGTGEQFF. In DNA form, the CDR3 reads TGTGCCAGCAGCCGCGGGACAGGGGAGCAGTTCTTC.

This chain uses TRBV4-1 with TRBJ2-2; weak D call: TRBD1 (6 bases). CDR1 is MGHRA and CDR2 is YSYEKL in the germline V gene. This CDR3 is built from 16 residues. V lost 3 bases and J 5 bases, leaving 16 bases between the germline ends. This CDR3 reads CASSHHPTGGTGELFF. In nucleotides, the CDR3 is TGCGCCAGCAGCCACCACCCGACAGGCGGGACCGGGGAGCTGTTTTTT.

The chain uses TRBV27 and TRBJ2-3; D not resolved. This CDR3 comprises 15 residues. V dropped 5 bases and J dropped 0 bases, with 12 bases sitting between them. The V gene's germline CDR1 is MNHEY and CDR2 SMNVEV (reference sequence). CDR3: CASSNKARSTDTQYF. The CDR3 nucleotides are TGTGCCAGCAGTAATAAAGCCCGGAGCACAGATACGCAGTATTTT.

The CDR3 loop reads CASSWSGSPNEQFF. The CDR3 DNA follows: TGCGCCAGCAGCTGGAGCGGGAGTCCAAATGAGCAGTTCTTC. The genes are TRBV5-1 and TRBJ2-1; TRBD2 matches 8 bases. CDR1 SGHRS and CDR2 YFSETQ come from the germline V gene. J gave up 7 bases and V 3 bases, and 6 bases lay outside the gene matches. This CDR3 is built from 14 residues.

The CDR3 DNA sequence: TGTGCCATCAGTGAGCAGGGTCTAAGCAATCAGCCCCAGCATTTT. Residues: CAISEQGLSNQPQHF. This rearrangement joins TRBV10-3 to TRBJ1-5, with a tentative D call TRBD1 (5 bases). CDR1 is ENHRY, CDR2 SYGVKD, per germline. This CDR3 is built from 15 residues. V was shortened by 2 bases and J by 1 base, with 9 bases between the two germline ends.

V and J are TRBV13 and TRBJ1-5; no clear D. The CDR3 loop spans 15 amino acids. CDR1 and CDR2 from the germline V gene are PRHDT and FYEKMQ (reference sequence). V lost 0 bases and J 4 bases, leaving 10 bases between the germline ends. CDR3 DNA: TGTGCCAGCAGCTTAGGTCCCCTGGGAAATCAGCCCCAGCATTTT. Residues: CASSLGPLGNQPQHF.

V usage is TRBV29-1 and J usage is TRBJ2-1; D may be TRBD2 (5 bases). The V end was cut by 3 bases, the J end by 10 bases, with 19 bases between. CDR3 length equals 14 residues. Germline lookup yields CDR1 SQVTM and CDR2 ANQGSEA. The CDR3 sequence is CSVDPSPIRREQFF. CDR3 DNA sequence: TGCAGCGTTGATCCGAGCCCGATCAGGAGGGAGCAGTTCTTC.

The V and J genes are TRBV12-3 or TRBV12-4 and TRBJ1-1; no clear D. The CDR3 loop spans 13 amino acids. Deletions cut 2 bases from V and 3 bases from J, with 7 bases between. The CDR3 spells CASSLLEHTEAFF. CDR3 DNA sequence: TGTGCCAGCAGTTTACTTGAGCACACTGAAGCTTTCTTT.